The entry below gives a single TCR beta chain sequence along with its context. As yet, its antigen is unknown. The sample comes from a study of T cell repertoires and HLA-DP antigens. Some clones are missing from TCRdb's copy, which holds only in-frame ones; the method was immunoSEQ multiplex PCR. The sample gives about 89,000 clones, about nine tenths of which show up once; 1.7% is in the top ten. This CDR3 region has 17 residues. Deletions cut 0 bases from V and 4 bases from J, with 18 bases between. The germline V gene has CDR1 SGHTA and CDR2 FQGTGA. What was sequenced was CD4+ T cells from PBMCs. The clonotype originates from a man aged 50-59 years in good health and CMV-seronegative. This sequence joins TRBV7-3 and TRBJ2-5; the D gene is possibly TRBD2 (6 bases). This CDR3 is CASSLTGRGGPTETQYF. CDR3 DNA sequence: TGTGCCAGCAGCTTAACGGGGCGGGGAGGCCCCACAGAGACCCAGTACTTC. Using reference TRBV7-3 and TRBJ2-5 for the parts outside the CDR3, the full variable domain is GAGVSQTPSNKVTEKGKYVELRCDPISGHTALYWYRQSLGQGPEFLIYFQGTGAADDSGLPNDRFFAVRPEGSVSTLKIQRTERGDSAVYLCASSLTGRGGPTETQYFGPGTRLLVL.